Below, 15 T cell receptor beta chains from the same sample are listed, as sequenced in a study of blood T cell repertoires in COVID-19. Using immunoSEQ multiplex PCR, the repertoire was profiled, and TCRdb retains in-frame clones only, with some absent. The sample consists of approximately 80,000 clones, around 81% of them appearing once. Specimen: peripheral blood. All receptors derive from an elderly man with acute or convalescent COVID-19.

V and J are TRBV18 and TRBJ1-4; D gene uncertain. V lost 2 bases and J 6 bases, leaving 10 bases between the germline ends. This CDR3 region has 14 residues. The germline CDR1 and CDR2 sequences are KGHSH and LQKENI. The CDR3: CASSPEGGDEKLFF. CDR3 nucleotide sequence: TGTGCCAGCTCACCAGAGGGTGGAGATGAAAAACTGTTTTTT.

The chain has TRBV10-3 and TRBJ2-7, with TRBD2 identical over 11 bases. The V gene's germline CDR1 is ENHRY and CDR2 SYGVKD. This CDR3 comprises 17 residues. J was trimmed by 2 bases and V by 2 bases; bases with no gene match: 8. CDR3 coding DNA: TGTGCCATCAGTGAGGGGACTAGCGGAGGCTTCACCTACGAGCAGTACTTC. Protein product: CAISEGTSGGFTYEQYF.

A few counts support this clone. The chain uses TRBV6-5 and TRBJ2-1, with D possibly being TRBD1 (6 bases). The V gene lost 6 bases and the J gene lost 8 bases, with 17 bases spanning the gap. The CDR3 has 14 residues. Germline CDR1 and CDR2: MNHEY and SVGAGI. The CDR3 DNA reads as TGTGCCAGCAGAGCCGGGACACTCCCTGATGAGCAGTTCTTC. Translation gives CASRAGTLPDEQFF.

The chain carries TRBV5-1 and TRBJ2-2, with 7 positions matching TRBD1. The J segment lost 4 bases and the V segment lost 4 bases, leaving 4 bases of the junction unmatched. The CDR3 loop spans 14 amino acids. The V gene's germline CDR1 is SGHRS and CDR2 YFSETQ. CDR3 coding DNA: TGCGCCAGCAGCCCGGACAGGAGCACCGGGGAGCTGTTTTTT. This gives the protein CASSPDRSTGELFF.

The V and J genes are TRBV6-5 and TRBJ1-4, with 8 bases that match TRBD1. CDR3 size: 15 residues. The J segment lost 8 bases and the V segment lost 0 bases, leaving 5 bases of the junction unmatched. The germline CDR1 and CDR2 sequences are MNHEY and SVGAGI. CDR3 in amino acids: CASSYSGQGGEKLFF. The CDR3 DNA reads as TGTGCCAGCAGTTACTCTGGACAGGGTGGAGAAAAACTGTTTTTT.

The CDR3 DNA sequence: TGTGCCACCAGTGATGGGACAACGGAAGCTTTCTTT. Translating gives CATSDGTTEAFF. This chain links TRBV24-1 with TRBJ1-1; a possible D gene is TRBD1 (6 bases). The CDR3 contains 12 residues. The germline CDR1 and CDR2 sequences are KGHDR and SFDVKD. Between the trimmed V and J ends, which lost 3 bases and 8 bases, there was a span of 9 bases.

The gene calls are TRBV7-2 and TRBJ1-4; D not resolved. CDR3 length: 16 residues. Per germline, CDR1 SGHTA and CDR2 FQGNSA. With 4 bases removed from V and 4 bases from J, the gap between germline ends came to 16 bases. CDR3 in DNA: TGTGCCAGCAGCTCCCTCGACGGGGATATTAATGAAAAACTGTTTTTT. Amino acids: CASSSLDGDINEKLFF.

The chain employs TRBV15 and TRBJ1-6; no definite D call. V shed 1 base and J shed 8 bases, with 18 bases lying between them. Per the germline V gene, CDR1 is LNHNV and CDR2 is YYDKDF (reference sequence). This CDR3 has 17 residues. This chain's CDR3 is CATSRGPSGGRDSPLHF. The CDR3 DNA is TGTGCCACCAGCAGAGGTCCCTCTGGAGGGCGAGATTCACCCCTCCACTTT.

The rearrangement links TRBV27 to TRBJ2-7; D not resolved. The CDR3 runs to 15 residues. The V gene's germline CDR1 is MNHEY and CDR2 SMNVEV (reference sequence). V was clipped by 5 bases and J by 5 bases, with 19 bases between them. In nucleotides, the CDR3 is TGTGCCAGCAGTCTACTGACCCTGGCAGGCCACGAGCAGTACTTC. It encodes CASSLLTLAGHEQYF.

This chain uses TRBV19 with TRBJ2-7, with unresolved D. Germline lookup yields CDR1 LNHDA and CDR2 SQIVND (reference sequence). The CDR3 runs 14 residues. Deletions cut 5 bases from V and 2 bases from J, with 13 bases between. CDR3 region: CASSPLGLPYEQYF. As DNA, the CDR3 is TGTGCCAGTAGTCCTCTGGGCCTCCCCTACGAGCAGTACTTC.

There are a few counts of this clone. V and J are TRBV7-2 and TRBJ2-5, with D perhaps TRBD2 (6 bases). CDR3 length equals 14 residues. The ends were cut back, 3 bases at V and 5 bases at J, with 13 bases in the middle. Germline V gives CDR1 SGHTA, CDR2 FQGNSA. CDR3 bases: TGTGCCAGCAGCTTGGGACGAGGAGGGGAGACCCAGTACTTC. Translated: CASSLGRGGETQYF.

The table lists this clone with a few counts. The chain has TRBV6-5 and TRBJ1-1, with 8 bases identical to TRBD1. The V and J ends lost 4 bases and 4 bases, in that order; junction bases with no gene match: 2. The CDR3 covers 13 residues. Germline values: CDR1 MNHEY, CDR2 SVGAGI. For the CDR3, the DNA is TGTGCCAGCAGTTCCGACAGGGGCACTGAAGCTTTCTTT. It specifies CASSSDRGTEAFF.

This clone came up a few times. The chain joins TRBV29-1 to TRBJ2-5; weak D call: TRBD2 (7 bases). This CDR3 is 13 amino acids long. CDR1 SQVTM and CDR2 ANQGSEA come from the germline V gene. The V end was cut by 3 bases, the J end by 7 bases, with 15 bases between. CDR3 sequence (DNA): TGCAGCGTTGAGGGGGGGGCACTGGGGACCCAGTACTTC. It is translated as CSVEGGALGTQYF.

The rearrangement links TRBV18 to TRBJ2-3, with 7 bases that match TRBD2. Germline assignment: CDR1 KGHSH and CDR2 LQKENI. CDR3 length equals 15 residues. V was pared by 0 bases and J by 0 bases, with 0 bases of the junction left unmatched. The CDR3 nucleotides are TGTGCCAGCTCACCACCTAGCGGGAGCACAGATACGCAGTATTTT. It is translated as CASSPPSGSTDTQYF. Using reference TRBV18 and TRBJ2-3 for the parts outside the CDR3, the full variable domain is NAGVMQNPRHLVRRRGQEARLRCSPMKGHSHVYWYRQLPEEGLKFMVYLQKENIIDESGMPKERFSAEFPKEGPSILRIQQVVRGDSAAYFCASSPPSGSTDTQYFGPGTRLTVL.

V is TRBV18 and J is TRBJ2-5; D is undetermined. The length of the CDR3 is 13 residues. The germline V gene encodes CDR1 KGHSH and CDR2 LQKENI. Trimming stripped 2 bases from V and 5 bases from J, with 9 bases between. The DNA of the CDR3 is TGTGCCAGCTCACCAGGTATCGGGGAGACCCAGTACTTC. Amino acid sequence: CASSPGIGETQYF.